These 4 T cell receptor beta chains were all obtained from the same sample, sequenced in a study of blood T cell repertoires in COVID-19. Measured with immunoSEQ multiplex PCR; TCRdb has only the in-frame clones, and not every one. The table has 50,000 to 65,000 clones, roughly 90% seen once. Sequencing input: peripheral blood. The receptors originated from a man aged 55-75 years with acute or convalescent COVID-19.

The J gene is TRBJ2-2, the V gene TRBV5-5; unclear D gene. This CDR3 spans 12 amino acids. Trimming took off 2 bases at V and 4 bases at J, with 3 bases between the two ends. Germline CDR1 SGHKS, CDR2 YYEKEE (reference sequence). CDR3 in amino acids: CASSFLTGELFF. For the CDR3, the DNA is TGTGCCAGCAGCTTCCTCACCGGGGAGCTGTTTTTT.

This clone is medium-sized (0.01 to 0.1%). The chain recombines TRBV6-5 with TRBJ1-2; 8 positions agree with TRBD1. The J segment lost 8 bases and the V segment lost 2 bases, leaving 13 bases of the junction unmatched. Germline loops: CDR1 MNHEY, CDR2 SVGAGI. CDR3 length equals 16 residues. The CDR3 protein is CASSYHATAGGTGYTF. Here the CDR3 DNA reads TGTGCCAGCAGTTACCATGCGACGGCAGGGGGCACAGGCTACACCTTC.

The CDR3 here is CASSVTETSPLHF. CDR3 nucleotides: TGCGCCAGCAGCGTGACCGAGACATCACCCCTCCACTTT. The chain employs TRBV5-1 and TRBJ1-6; D uncertain. Germline V gene sequence: CDR1 SGHRS, CDR2 YFSETQ. V lost 4 bases and J lost 10, with 12 bases in between. The CDR3 is 13 residues long.

The chain combines TRBV10-3 with TRBJ1-5, with a tentative D call TRBD1 (5 bases). The CDR3 loop spans 13 amino acids. Germline-derived CDR1 and CDR2 are ENHRY and SYGVKD. V gave up 7 bases and J gave up 5 bases, with 12 bases separating them. The DNA for the CDR3 is TGTGCCATCAAGCAGGGAAGCGATCAGCCCCAGCATTTT. This codes for CAIKQGSDQPQHF.